The 32 T cell receptor beta chains below were found in one sample sequenced in a study of Ad26.COV2.S vaccination and SARS-CoV-2 variants. Treatment described: roughly 19 received Ad26.COV2.S at low or high dose, single or two shots; 5 received placebo; per-sample allocation not given. It was on day 63 after the first vaccine or placebo injection that samples were taken. The data were produced by immunoSEQ multiplex PCR, yet TCRdb's version contains in-frame clones alone and is incomplete. The sample includes hundreds of thousands of clones, more than 70% of them seen just once. Material: peripheral blood, obtained in a trial of Ad26.COV2.S vaccine versus placebo. The receptors stem from a person aged 18-60 years who received the Ad26.COV2.S COVID-19 vaccine or a placebo.

The sample holds one count of this clone. The V gene is TRBV6-2 or TRBV6-3, the J gene TRBJ2-7; TRBD1 matches at 7 bases. Germline trimming cut 4 bases from V and 1 base from J; bases unmatched to any gene: 7. The CDR3 runs to 15 residues. Germline loops: CDR1 MNHEY, CDR2 SVGEGT. CDR3 coding DNA: TGTGCCAGCAGTTTCGGGACAGCGACTTCCTACGAGCAGTACTTC. It is translated as CASSFGTATSYEQYF.

The CDR3, as DNA: TGTGCCAGCAAGAGCATTAATGAAAAACTGTTTTTT. Amino acids: CASKSINEKLFF. This chain joins TRBV6-5 and TRBJ1-4; D unclear. Germline values: CDR1 MNHEY, CDR2 SVGAGI. V lost 7 bases to trimming and J lost 4 bases, with 7 bases between them. The CDR3 extends over 12 amino acids.

This clone was seen only once. This chain links TRBV5-6 with TRBJ1-2, with 9 bases aligning to TRBD1. V shed 1 base and J 0 bases; nucleotides not matched to a gene: 7. This CDR3 contains 17 residues. The germline V gene has CDR1 SGHDT and CDR2 YYEEEE. The CDR3 nucleotides are TGTGCCAGCAGCTTGTGGGGAACAGGGGGCGCTAACTATGGCTACACCTTC. Translated: CASSLWGTGGANYGYTF.

This clone showed up just a few times. The rearrangement links TRBV5-4 to TRBJ2-7; D might be TRBD1 or TRBD2, each matching 6 bases. Germline V gives CDR1 SGHNT, CDR2 YYREEE (reference sequence). V shed 4 bases and J shed 2 bases, with 10 bases lying between them. The CDR3 sequence is 13 residues long. The CDR3 region has the DNA TGTGCCAGCAGCCGTCGGGGGCCCTACGAGCAGTACTTC. Residues: CASSRRGPYEQYF. The whole variable domain, filled in from reference TRBV5-4 and TRBJ2-7, reads ETGVTQSPTHLIKTRGQQVTLRCSSQSGHNTVSWYQQALGQGPQFIFQYYREEENGRGNFPPRFSGLQFPNYSSELNVNALELDDSALYLCASSRRGPYEQYFGPGTRLTVT.

The rearrangement links TRBV3-1 (or the pseudogene TRBV3-2) to TRBJ2-1, with a tentative D call TRBD1 (7 bases). In germline, CDR1 is LGHDT, CDR2 YNNKEL (reference sequence). The V and J ends lost 1 base and 9 bases respectively, with 10 bases between them. The CDR3 extends over 13 amino acids. CDR3 sequence: CASSQVQGGEQFF. The CDR3, as DNA: TGTGCCAGCAGCCAAGTGCAGGGGGGTGAGCAGTTCTTC.

This chain connects TRBV5-6 to TRBJ2-2; D unclear. The CDR3 consists of 13 residues. V shed 1 base and J shed 7 bases, with 8 bases lying between them. Per the germline V gene, CDR1 is SGHDT and CDR2 is YYEEEE. The DNA for the CDR3 is TGTGCCAGCAGCTTGTTCTCTCTCGGGGAGCTGTTTTTT. Amino acid sequence: CASSLFSLGELFF.

V gene TRBV2 combines with J gene TRBJ2-1; 9 bases match TRBD2. In germline, CDR1 is SNHLY, CDR2 FYNNEI. With V trimmed by 7 bases and J by 0 bases, 7 bases remained unmatched. The CDR3 has 16 amino acids. The CDR3, as DNA: TGTGCCAGCACCTACGGACTAGCGAGCTCCTACAATGAGCAGTTCTTC. Amino acid sequence: CASTYGLASSYNEQFF.

This clone was observed a single time. The chain couples TRBV6-1 to TRBJ2-4; maybe TRBD2 (6 bases). This CDR3 spans 15 amino acids. Trimming left V 2 bases short and J 7 bases short, with 15 bases between. From germline, CDR1 is MNHNS and CDR2 SASEGT. CDR3 sequence (DNA): TGTGCCAGCAGTGAACCGGGCGGGACTTGGAACATTCAGTACTTC. This codes for CASSEPGGTWNIQYF.

The V and J genes are TRBV30 and TRBJ2-1; 12 nucleotides agree with TRBD1. Germline V gene data show CDR1 as GTSNPN and CDR2 as SVGIG (reference sequence). Unmatched junction bases numbered 7, after V lost 4 bases and J lost 9 bases. The CDR3 has 14 amino acids. The CDR3 DNA follows: TGTGCCTGGACCCGGGACAGGGGGCCCTCTGAGCAGTTCTTC. Protein sequence: CAWTRDRGPSEQFF.

This chain uses TRBV3-1 (or the pseudogene TRBV3-2) with TRBJ1-4; D not certain. Germline assignment: CDR1 LGHDT and CDR2 YNNKEL (reference sequence). This CDR3 region has 16 residues. V was trimmed by 2 bases and J by 0 bases, leaving 10 bases between them. The CDR3 region has the DNA TGTGCCAGCAGCCAATCCCGCTTTGCAACTAATGAAAAACTGTTTTTT. Translated: CASSQSRFATNEKLFF.

The table lists this clone with a few counts. V usage is TRBV19 and J usage is TRBJ1-5; TRBD1 aligns across 7 bases. The CDR3 length is 18 residues. V lost 1 base and J lost 0; bases outside the gene matches: 9. CDR1 is LNHDA and CDR2 is SQIVND in the germline V gene (reference sequence). CDR3: CASSIAISGGLSNQPQHF. The CDR3 bases are TGTGCCAGTAGTATAGCCATATCAGGGGGACTTAGCAATCAGCCCCAGCATTTT.

CDR3 nucleotides: TGTGCCAGCAGCTGGGGACTAGGGGGTGAGGAGCAGTACTTC. This sequence encodes CASSWGLGGEEQYF. V and J are TRBV7-2 and TRBJ2-7; 8 bases line up with TRBD2. In germline, CDR1 is SGHTA, CDR2 FQGNSA. With V trimmed by 4 bases and J by 7 bases, 9 bases remained unmatched. The CDR3 length is 14 residues.

This clone was detected only once. The J gene is TRBJ1-5, the V gene TRBV7-8; D is uncertain. V shed 1 base and J shed 9 bases, with 10 bases lying between them. Germline CDR1 reads SGHVS; CDR2 reads FQNEAQ. The CDR3 has 13 residues. The CDR3 sequence: CASSLGYKTPQHF. The CDR3 DNA follows: TGTGCCAGCAGCTTAGGATACAAAACGCCCCAGCATTTT. The full variable domain, in which reference TRBV7-8 and TRBJ1-5 provide the parts outside the CDR3, is GAGVSQSPRYKVAKRGQDVALRCDPISGHVSLFWYQQALGQGPEFLTYFQNEAQLDKSGLPSDRFFAERPEGSVSTLKIQRTQQEDSAVYLCASSLGYKTPQHFGDGTRLSIL.

V gene TRBV6-5 combines with J gene TRBJ1-1, with a tentative D call TRBD1 (6 bases). CDR1 MNHEY and CDR2 SVGAGI come from the germline V gene. V was cut by 2 bases and J by 3 bases, with 10 bases left in between. CDR3 length: 14 amino acids. CDR3 DNA: TGTGCCAGCAGTTACGGGGGGCTTGACACTGAAGCTTTCTTT. The encoded protein is CASSYGGLDTEAFF.

The count of this clone is one. The chain carries TRBV3-1 (or the pseudogene TRBV3-2) and TRBJ2-7; D may be TRBD2 (5 bases). Germline CDR1 LGHDT, CDR2 YNNKEL (reference sequence). The CDR3 has 17 residues. V was shortened by 2 bases and J by 2 bases, with 19 bases between the two germline ends. The CDR3 loop is CASSQTSVRAGPYEQYF. In DNA form, the CDR3 reads TGTGCCAGCAGCCAAACCTCCGTGAGGGCCGGACCCTACGAGCAGTACTTC.

This chain connects TRBV9 to TRBJ1-4; no reliable D call. Between the trimmed V and J ends, which lost 7 bases and 7 bases, there was a span of 14 bases. The CDR3 extends over 13 amino acids. Per germline, CDR1 SGDLS and CDR2 YYNGEE. The CDR3 loop is CASSRESSEKLFF. For the CDR3, the DNA is TGTGCCAGCTCCCGGGAGTCTAGTGAAAAACTGTTTTTT.

J is TRBJ1-1 and V is TRBV19; D ambiguous. V was shortened by 1 base and J by 6 bases, with 9 bases between the two germline ends. CDR1 and CDR2 from the germline V gene are LNHDA and SQIVND (reference sequence). The CDR3 totals 13 residues. The CDR3 bases are TGTGCCAGTAGTATAGCTGGTCTCGCTGAAGCTTTCTTT. This sequence encodes CASSIAGLAEAFF.

The CDR3 sequence is CASSTGQGRTYEQYF. The DNA for the CDR3 is TGTGCCAGTAGTACCGGACAGGGGCGAACCTACGAGCAGTACTTC. The rearrangement joins TRBV19 to TRBJ2-7; 9 bases fit TRBD1. CDR1 is LNHDA and CDR2 is SQIVND in the germline V gene (reference sequence). V shed 4 bases and J 2 bases; nucleotides not matched to a gene: 6. The CDR3 totals 15 residues.

This sequence joins TRBV5-4 and TRBJ2-3, with D unclear. There are 15 residues in the CDR3. The V end was cut by 0 bases, the J end by 0 bases, with 8 bases between. Germline assignment: CDR1 SGHNT and CDR2 YYREEE (reference sequence). As DNA, the CDR3 is TGTGCCAGCAGCTTGGATATAGATAGCACAGATACGCAGTATTTT. This sequence encodes CASSLDIDSTDTQYF.

Only one count was recorded for this clone. J is TRBJ1-1 and V is TRBV30, with D uncertain. CDR3 size: 12 residues. In germline, CDR1 is GTSNPN, CDR2 SVGIG (reference sequence). In nucleotides, the CDR3 is TGTGCTATTCCAGTACAGAACACTGAAGCTTTCTTT. This codes for CAIPVQNTEAFF.

This sequence joins TRBV11-3 and TRBJ2-5, with D perhaps matching TRBD1 (6 bases). The CDR3 runs to 15 residues. The ends were cut back, 1 base at V and 2 bases at J, with 11 bases in the middle. The germline CDR1 and CDR2 sequences are SGHNT and YENEEA. As DNA, the CDR3 is TGTGCCAGCAGCTTAGCAGGGGTTCCACAAGAGACCCAGTACTTC. Translation gives CASSLAGVPQETQYF.

The gene calls are TRBV11-2 and TRBJ2-1, with TRBD2 matching over 8 bases. Germline lookup yields CDR1 SGHAT and CDR2 FQNNGV. CDR3 length equals 12 residues. V dropped 2 bases and J dropped 13; count of bases not matched to a gene: 4. The CDR3 DNA reads as TGTGCCAGCAGCTTATCCGGGGGGGGACAGTTCTTC. The encoded protein is CASSLSGGGQFF.

In DNA form, the CDR3 reads TGTGCCAGCAGCTCGCGGGCTTCTGAAGCTTTCTTT. Its translation: CASSSRASEAFF. This chain links TRBV5-4 with TRBJ1-1, with D unclear. The CDR3 loop spans 12 amino acids. Trimming removed 3 bases at V and 6 bases at J, with 9 bases between. CDR1 is SGHNT and CDR2 is YYREEE in the germline V gene (reference sequence).

This chain uses TRBV14 with TRBJ1-2, with D possibly being TRBD1 (5 bases). The CDR3 extends over 18 amino acids. V was pared by 1 base and J by 6 bases, with 24 bases between. Germline V gene sequence: CDR1 SGHDN, CDR2 FVKESK. The CDR3 protein is CASSQVINFGRAYDGYTF. CDR3 sequence (DNA): TGTGCCAGCAGCCAAGTGATTAATTTCGGCAGGGCTTACGATGGCTACACCTTC.

This rearrangement joins TRBV7-3 to TRBJ2-3, with 9 nucleotides matching TRBD2. After removal of 4 bases from V and 2 bases from J, the junction contained 4 bases not matched to a gene. Germline V lookup: CDR1 SGHTA, CDR2 FQGTGA. The CDR3 has 15 residues. The CDR3 reads CASSSSGISTDTQYF. The CDR3 DNA reads as TGTGCCAGCAGCTCTAGCGGGATCTCCACAGATACGCAGTATTTT. Filled out from reference TRBV7-3 and TRBJ2-3, the complete variable domain reads GAGVSQTPSNKVTEKGKYVELRCDPISGHTALYWYRQSLGQGPEFLIYFQGTGAADDSGLPNDRFFAVRPEGSVSTLKIQRTERGDSAVYLCASSSSGISTDTQYFGPGTRLTVL.

The chain couples TRBV4-3 to TRBJ1-2, with no clear D. Trimming cost V 0 bases and J 6 bases, with 14 bases left between them. In germline, CDR1 is LGHNA, CDR2 YSLEER. This CDR3 is 15 amino acids long. CDR3 region: CASSQDSEGKNGYTF. The DNA for the CDR3 is TGCGCCAGCAGCCAAGATTCTGAAGGGAAAAATGGCTACACCTTC.

The chain has TRBV7-3 and TRBJ2-2, with 8 bases aligning to TRBD1. The V gene's germline CDR1 is SGHTA and CDR2 FQGTGA. J gave up 5 bases and V 2 bases, and 7 bases lay outside the gene matches. The CDR3 consists of 16 residues. The CDR3 is CASSLLGTGTTGELFF. CDR3 bases: TGTGCCAGCAGCTTATTGGGGACAGGAACAACCGGGGAGCTGTTTTTT.

The gene calls are TRBV7-9 and TRBJ2-1; D may be TRBD1 or TRBD2 (5 bases each). CDR3 length equals 14 residues. The germline V gene has CDR1 SEHNR and CDR2 FQNEAQ (reference sequence). V shed 4 bases and J shed 6 bases, with 13 bases lying between them. The CDR3 DNA follows: TGTGCCAGCAGCTCTAGAGGGACCAGCAATGAGCAGTTCTTC. It translates to CASSSRGTSNEQFF.

V usage is TRBV30 and J usage is TRBJ2-7; D ambiguous. The V gene's germline CDR1 is GTSNPN and CDR2 SVGIG (reference sequence). The CDR3 sequence is 12 residues long. The V end lost 3 bases, the J end lost 0 bases, and 6 bases lay between the germline ends. The CDR3 region has the DNA TGTGCCTGGAGCCGGACCTCCTACGAGCAGTACTTC. Amino acids: CAWSRTSYEQYF.

To note about this clone: Other DNA sequences in the same sample also yield this CDR3. V and J are TRBV3-1 (or the pseudogene TRBV3-2) and TRBJ2-7; possibly TRBD2 for D (6 bases). Trimming left V 1 base short and J 0 bases short, with 10 bases between. This CDR3 region has 15 residues. Germline V CDR1 and CDR2: LGHDT, YNNKEL (reference sequence). The CDR3 loop reads CASSQGPGSSYEQYF. The DNA for the CDR3 is TGTGCCAGCAGCCAAGGCCCCGGGAGCTCCTACGAGCAGTACTTC.

The rearrangement uses TRBV13 and TRBJ2-1; no firm D call. In germline, CDR1 is PRHDT, CDR2 FYEKMQ (reference sequence). V was shortened by 5 bases and J by 4 bases, with 6 bases between the two germline ends. This CDR3 has 12 amino acids. CDR3 region: CASSEMYNEQFF. The DNA for the CDR3 is TGTGCCAGCAGCGAGATGTACAATGAGCAGTTCTTC.

The chain carries TRBV5-1 and TRBJ2-7, with TRBD2 matching over 14 bases. The ends lost 4 bases at V and 4 bases at J; junction bases unmatched: 4. The germline V gene has CDR1 SGHRS and CDR2 YFSETQ. The CDR3 is made up of 15 amino acids. The CDR3 protein is CASSSGTSGGYEQYF. CDR3 nucleotides: TGCGCCAGCAGCAGCGGGACTAGCGGGGGTTACGAGCAGTACTTC.